Below, 31 T cell receptor beta chains from the same sample are listed, as sequenced in a study of blood T cell repertoires in COVID-19. Profiling relied on immunoSEQ multiplex PCR, and the TCRdb table lists in-frame clones only, not all of them. The data hold about 40,000 clones, with roughly nine tenths observed a single time. The sample comprised peripheral blood. All receptors derive from a man between 45 and 60 years old in a cohort sampled during active COVID-19.

In its sample, this clone was seen once. The chain employs TRBV7-3 and TRBJ2-1; 11 positions match TRBD2. The CDR3 sequence is 14 residues long. CDR1 is SGHTA, CDR2 FQGTGA, per germline. V was pared by 8 bases and J by 4 bases, with 4 bases of the junction left unmatched. The CDR3 nucleotides read TGTGCCAGCGGAACTAGCGGGGGATACAATGAGCAGTTCTTC. Encoded protein: CASGTSGGYNEQFF. Full variable domain (missing parts from reference TRBV7-3 and TRBJ2-1): GAGVSQTPSNKVTEKGKYVELRCDPISGHTALYWYRQSLGQGPEFLIYFQGTGAADDSGLPNDRFFAVRPEGSVSTLKIQRTERGDSAVYLCASGTSGGYNEQFFGPGTRLTVL.

This chain connects TRBV4-3 to TRBJ2-3; D call uncertain. The CDR3 spans 13 residues. Germline V CDR1 and CDR2: LGHNA, YSLEER. Trimming removed 0 bases from V and 3 bases from J, with 4 bases in between. CDR3 sequence: CASSQDPTDTQYF. Written as DNA, the CDR3 is TGCGCCAGCAGCCAAGATCCGACAGATACGCAGTATTTT.

With respect to this clone: Compared with germline, one end of the junction differs, possibly owing to a read error. The rearrangement uses TRBV7-7 and TRBJ2-1; 8 bases align to TRBD2. The germline gives CDR1 SSHAT, CDR2 FNYEAQ (reference sequence). The CDR3 totals 17 residues. The CDR3 protein is CASSPNFRGGTYNEQFF. The CDR3 nucleotides read TGTGCTAGCAGCCCGAATTTCCGGGGGGGGACCTACAATGAGCAGTTCTTC.

The V call is TRBV5-1, the J call TRBJ2-1; TRBD2 agrees at 7 bases. The length of the CDR3 is 16 residues. Losses at the gene ends were 4 bases for V and 7 bases for J; bases not matched to a gene: 14. The V gene's germline CDR1 is SGHRS and CDR2 YFSETQ. Here the CDR3 DNA reads TGCGCCAGCAGCGTCTCCGGAACTAGCGCCATTAATGAGCAGTTCTTC. This sequence encodes CASSVSGTSAINEQFF.

The chain links TRBV7-2 to TRBJ1-1; no clear D. CDR3 size: 13 residues. Per germline, CDR1 SGHTA and CDR2 FQGNSA. Trimming pared 3 bases from V and 6 bases from J, leaving 11 bases between. This CDR3 reads CASSLRGVPEAFF. The CDR3, as DNA: TGTGCCAGCAGCTTGCGTGGTGTCCCTGAAGCTTTCTTT. Together with reference TRBV7-2 and TRBJ1-1, the CDR3 gives the full variable domain: GAGVSQSPSNKVTEKGKDVELRCDPISGHTALYWYRQSLGQGLEFLIYFQGNSAPDKSGLPSDRFSAERTGGSVSTLTIQRTQQEDSAVYLCASSLRGVPEAFFGQGTRLTVV.

The CDR3 region is CAVKGQGSTYEQYF. Here the CDR3 DNA reads TGTGCCGTGAAGGGACAGGGAAGTACCTACGAGCAGTACTTC. The chain is built from TRBV10-3 and TRBJ2-7; 9 nucleotides align to TRBD1. The junction had 10 bases not matched to a gene; V was cut back by 11 bases and J by 2 bases. CDR1 and CDR2 from the germline V gene are ENHRY and SYGVKD. This CDR3 spans 14 amino acids.

This clone was seen just once. The rearrangement joins TRBV4-2 to TRBJ1-3; D perhaps matches TRBD1 (5 bases). Germline-derived CDR1 and CDR2 are LGHNA and YNFKEQ. CDR3 length equals 16 residues. V dropped 3 bases and J dropped 0 bases, with 12 bases sitting between them. CDR3 protein: CASSHSSGVSGNTIYF. The DNA for the CDR3 is TGTGCCAGCAGCCATTCCTCGGGGGTCTCTGGAAACACCATATATTTT.

The chain carries TRBV6-2 or TRBV6-3 and TRBJ2-7; a possible D gene is TRBD1 (5 bases). Looked up from germline, CDR1 is MNHEY and CDR2 is SVGEGT. V lost 4 bases, J lost 2 bases, and 15 bases lay in between. The CDR3 is 15 residues long. This chain's CDR3 is CASSLFLDRAYEQYF. The DNA of the CDR3 is TGTGCCAGCAGTTTATTTCTCGACAGAGCCTACGAGCAGTACTTC.

This sequence joins TRBV10-3 and TRBJ2-2; D is undetermined. The CDR3 loop spans 14 amino acids. The V gene lost 2 bases and the J gene lost 6 bases, with 10 bases spanning the gap. The germline CDR1 and CDR2 sequences are ENHRY and SYGVKD. CDR3 protein: CAISEGVQAGELFF. In nucleotides, the CDR3 is TGTGCCATCAGTGAGGGAGTACAAGCCGGGGAGCTGTTTTTT.

This chain uses TRBV11-3 with TRBJ2-1; weak D call: TRBD2 (7 bases). The CDR3 is 15 residues long. The V gene lost 4 bases and the J gene lost 7 bases, with 17 bases spanning the gap. Germline CDR1 is SGHNT and CDR2 is YENEEA. In DNA, the CDR3 is TGTGCCAGCAGCTCCCCCGTTAGGGGGGGGAATGAGCAGTTCTTC. It is translated as CASSSPVRGGNEQFF. The full variable domain, its missing parts supplied by reference TRBV11-3 and TRBJ2-1, is EAGVVQSPRYKIIEKKQPVAFWCNPISGHNTLYWYLQNLGQGPELLIRYENEEAVDDSQLPKDRFSAERLKGVDSTLKIQPAELGDSAVYLCASSSPVRGGNEQFFGPGTRLTVL.

Worth noting for this clone: Compared with germline, one end of the junction differs, possibly owing to a read error. V is TRBV12-3 or TRBV12-4 and J is TRBJ2-4; D call uncertain. The CDR3 loop spans 11 amino acids. Written as DNA, the CDR3 is TGTGCCACCGCGGCAACGGATATCTTAAACTTC. As protein: CATAATDILNF.

This clone was picked up a small number of times. CDR3 region: CAISKGTGVGNTIYF. The CDR3 bases are TGTGCCATCTCAAAGGGGACAGGGGTAGGAAACACCATATATTTT. V gene TRBV2 combines with J gene TRBJ1-3; 10 nucleotides agree with TRBD1. Unmatched junction bases numbered 10, after V lost 10 bases and J lost 4 bases. The CDR3 totals 15 residues. Germline CDR1 and CDR2: SNHLY and FYNNEI.

This sequence joins TRBV28 and TRBJ2-1; 13 nucleotides line up with TRBD2. Germline CDR1 reads MDHEN; CDR2 reads SYDVKM. The ends lost 5 bases at V and 2 bases at J; junction bases unmatched: 15. CDR3 length: 20 amino acids. As DNA, the CDR3 is TGTGCCAGCAGTCCGGTGGAGGGGCGACTAGCGGGGGGCACCTACAATGAGCAGTTCTTC. Residues: CASSPVEGRLAGGTYNEQFF. The full variable domain, in which reference TRBV28 and TRBJ2-1 provide the parts outside the CDR3, is DVKVTQSSRYLVKRTGEKVFLECVQDMDHENMFWYRQDPGLGLRLIYFSYDVKMKEKGDIPEGYSVSREKKERFSLILESASTNQTSMYLCASSPVEGRLAGGTYNEQFFGPGTRLTVL.

V is TRBV11-2 and J is TRBJ2-5; 8 bases are shared with TRBD2. The trim removed 3 bases at V and 5 bases at J, leaving 5 bases unmatched. The CDR3 extends over 14 amino acids. The germline V gene encodes CDR1 SGHAT and CDR2 FQNNGV. The CDR3 bases are TGTGCCAGCAGCTTCGGGGGGGCTCGGGAGACCCAGTACTTC. Protein: CASSFGGARETQYF.

This clone has just one count. The rearrangement joins TRBV5-4 to TRBJ2-7, with D maybe TRBD1 (6 bases). Per the germline V gene, CDR1 is SGHNT and CDR2 is YYREEE (reference sequence). This CDR3 region has 14 residues. Trimming left V 4 bases short and J 0 bases short, with 11 bases between. The CDR3 nucleotides are TGTGCCAGCAGCAAACAGACAGGCTCCTACGAGCAGTACGTC. Protein product: CASSKQTGSYEQYV.

This chain uses TRBV7-2 with TRBJ2-3; 11 bases are shared with TRBD2. The germline gives CDR1 SGHTA, CDR2 FQGNSA. The CDR3 length is 17 residues. Trimming cost V 5 bases and J 4 bases; bases outside gene matches: 11. The CDR3 sequence is CASSPGTSGGGADTQYF. The CDR3 DNA reads as TGTGCCAGCAGCCCCGGGACTAGCGGAGGGGGGGCAGATACGCAGTATTTT.

The chain employs TRBV5-6 and TRBJ2-7; D possibly corresponds to TRBD2 (5 bases). Looked up from germline, CDR1 is SGHDT and CDR2 is YYEEEE. V dropped 4 bases and J dropped 2 bases, with 13 bases sitting between them. The CDR3 length is 14 residues. The DNA for the CDR3 is TGTGCCAGCAGCCAGTGGACTGGACCCTACGAGCAGTACGTC. Its protein product is CASSQWTGPYEQYV.

This clone was counted once. V and J are TRBV5-6 and TRBJ2-3, with TRBD1 matching 7 bases. J was trimmed by 2 bases and V by 2 bases; bases with no gene match: 5. This CDR3 comprises 15 residues. Germline CDR1 SGHDT, CDR2 YYEEEE. The CDR3 protein is CASSLGQAITDTQYF. The CDR3 DNA follows: TGTGCCAGCAGCTTAGGACAGGCGATCACAGATACGCAGTATTTT. The variable domain in full, with the rest retrieved from reference TRBV5-6 and TRBJ2-3, is DAGVTQSPTHLIKTRGQQVTLRCSPKSGHDTVSWYQQALGQGPQFIFQYYEEEERQRGNFPDRFSGHQFPNYSSELNVNALLLGDSALYLCASSLGQAITDTQYFGPGTRLTVL.

The rearrangement joins TRBV13 to TRBJ1-3, with TRBD1 matching over 7 bases. V lost 5 bases to trimming and J lost 0 bases; unmatched junction nucleotides: 10. The CDR3 runs 17 residues. Germline CDR1 is PRHDT and CDR2 is FYEKMQ (reference sequence). This chain's CDR3 is CASSLPPTGLSGNTIYF. The CDR3 nucleotides are TGTGCCAGCAGCCTCCCCCCGACAGGGCTCTCTGGAAACACCATATATTTT.

The chain links TRBV12-3 or TRBV12-4 to TRBJ2-7; TRBD2 might be the D (5 bases). The CDR3 consists of 13 residues. V dropped 8 bases and J dropped 4 bases, with 15 bases sitting between them. The CDR3 protein is CASAKPGDYEQYV. The CDR3 coding sequence is TGTGCCAGCGCGAAACCCGGGGATTACGAGCAGTACGTC.

V gene TRBV6-1 combines with J gene TRBJ1-5; the D gene is possibly TRBD1 (5 bases). Germline assignment: CDR1 MNHNS and CDR2 SASEGT. The CDR3 extends over 18 amino acids. V was clipped by 4 bases and J by 3 bases, with 22 bases between them. CDR3 sequence (DNA): TGTGCCAGCAGTGGCACCCCTTACAGGACACCTATCAATCAGCCCCAGCATTTT. It encodes CASSGTPYRTPINQPQHF.

Only one count was recorded for this clone. The chain links TRBV5-1 to TRBJ1-2, with TRBD1 as a possible D gene (6 bases). V lost 3 bases to trimming and J lost 0 bases, with 9 bases between them. The CDR3 totals 14 residues. Germline V gene lookup returns CDR1 SGHRS and CDR2 YFSETQ. DNA of the CDR3: TGCGCCAGCAGCTCAGACAGGACTAACTATGGCTACACCTTC. Amino acids: CASSSDRTNYGYTF.

The chain joins TRBV19 to TRBJ1-5; D gene ambiguous. With 3 bases removed from V and 5 bases from J, the gap between germline ends came to 8 bases. The CDR3 is 13 amino acids. The germline gives CDR1 LNHDA, CDR2 SQIVND (reference sequence). The CDR3 is CASSIQIYQPQHF. CDR3 in DNA: TGTGCCAGTAGTATTCAGATTTATCAGCCCCAGCATTTT.

This chain joins TRBV6-5 and TRBJ1-4; D is unclear. The CDR3 is made up of 14 amino acids. The V end lost 7 bases, the J end lost 4 bases, and 13 bases lay between the germline ends. Germline V lookup: CDR1 MNHEY, CDR2 SVGAGI. The CDR3 nucleotides read TGTGCCAGCACCCACCTAGGCAATAATGAAAAACTGTTTTTT. Translation gives CASTHLGNNEKLFF.

V and J are TRBV27 and TRBJ1-4; 10 bases line up with TRBD1. CDR1 and CDR2 from the germline V gene are MNHEY and SMNVEV (reference sequence). CDR3 length: 15 residues. Unmatched junction bases numbered 6, after V lost 3 bases and J lost 8 bases. In DNA form, the CDR3 reads TGTGCCAGCAGTTTGCGGGGACAGGGGCGCGAAAAACTGTTTTTT. Protein: CASSLRGQGREKLFF. Complete variable domain (other parts from reference TRBV27 and TRBJ1-4): EAQVTQNPRYLITVTGKKLTVTCSQNMNHEYMSWYRQDPGLGLRQIYYSMNVEVTDKGDVPEGYKVSRKEKRNFPLILESPSPNQTSLYFCASSLRGQGREKLFFGSGTQLSVL.

The J gene is TRBJ2-4, the V gene TRBV5-4; 7 bases are shared with TRBD1. The V segment lost 6 bases and the J segment 8 bases; nucleotides outside the gene matches: 8. Germline V gene data show CDR1 as SGHNT and CDR2 as YYREEE (reference sequence). The CDR3 contains 13 residues. CDR3 bases: TGTGCCAGCACTCAAGCAGGGGGACACATTCAGTACTTC. Translating gives CASTQAGGHIQYF. The whole variable domain, filled in from reference TRBV5-4 and TRBJ2-4, reads ETGVTQSPTHLIKTRGQQVTLRCSSQSGHNTVSWYQQALGQGPQFIFQYYREEENGRGNFPPRFSGLQFPNYSSELNVNALELDDSALYLCASTQAGGHIQYFGAGTRLSVL.

The V gene is TRBV18, the J gene TRBJ2-1, with 11 bases identical to TRBD1. V shed 4 bases and J 6 bases; nucleotides not matched to a gene: 2. CDR1 and CDR2 from the germline V gene are KGHSH and LQKENI. The CDR3 is 14 residues long. CDR3 residues: CASSRDRGTNEQFF. The DNA of the CDR3 is TGTGCCAGCTCACGGGACAGGGGGACCAATGAGCAGTTCTTC.

The chain recombines TRBV18 with TRBJ1-1; the D gene is possibly TRBD1 (5 bases). Germline V gene data show CDR1 as KGHSH and CDR2 as LQKENI. The CDR3 extends over 14 amino acids. V gave up 2 bases and J gave up 3 bases, with 10 bases separating them. Written as DNA, the CDR3 is TGTGCCAGCTCACCAAGGGGAGGGGACACTGAAGCTTTCTTT. The encoded protein is CASSPRGGDTEAFF.

The sample holds a few counts of this clone. The rearrangement joins TRBV6-5 to TRBJ1-6; 7 nucleotides match TRBD1. The ends lost 7 bases at V and 18 bases at J; junction bases unmatched: 15. Looked up from germline, CDR1 is MNHEY and CDR2 is SVGAGI. This CDR3 comprises 13 residues. CDR3 in amino acids: CASKEGAIQPPHF. The CDR3 coding sequence is TGTGCCAGCAAGGAGGGGGCGATTCAACCGCCCCACTTT.

V usage is TRBV5-8 and J usage is TRBJ2-2; 8 bases map to TRBD1. This CDR3 region has 15 residues. Germline CDR1 SGHTS, CDR2 YDEGEE. The trim removed 3 bases at V and 5 bases at J, leaving 6 bases unmatched. DNA for the CDR3: TGTGCCAGCAGCTCCAGGGGGCGGGTTACCGGGGAGCTGTTTTTT. Protein sequence: CASSSRGRVTGELFF.

The rearrangement joins TRBV10-3 to TRBJ2-3, with D tentatively TRBD2 (6 bases). Germline CDR1 reads ENHRY; CDR2 reads SYGVKD. The CDR3 sequence is 15 residues long. CDR3 bases: TGTGCAACCACCCCTGGACGGGAGTTGCCAGATACGCAGTATTTT. This gives the protein CATTPGRELPDTQYF.